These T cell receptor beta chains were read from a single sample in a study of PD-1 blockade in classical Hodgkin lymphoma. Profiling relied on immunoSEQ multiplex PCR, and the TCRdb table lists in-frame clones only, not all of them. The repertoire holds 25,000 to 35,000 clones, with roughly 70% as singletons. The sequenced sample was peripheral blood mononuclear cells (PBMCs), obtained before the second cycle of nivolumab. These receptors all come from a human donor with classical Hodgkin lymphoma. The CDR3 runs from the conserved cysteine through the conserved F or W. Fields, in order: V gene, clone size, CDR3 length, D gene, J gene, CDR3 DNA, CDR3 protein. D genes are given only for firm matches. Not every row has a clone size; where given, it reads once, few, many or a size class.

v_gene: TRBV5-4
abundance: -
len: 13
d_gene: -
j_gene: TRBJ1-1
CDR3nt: TGTGCCAGCAGTGGATCGTCAGAAACTGAAGCTTTCTTT
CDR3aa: CASSGSSETEAFF

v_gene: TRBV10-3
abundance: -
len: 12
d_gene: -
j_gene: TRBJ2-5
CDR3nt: TGTGCCATCAGGGGGGAGCGAGAGACCCAGTACTTC
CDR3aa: CAIRGERETQYF

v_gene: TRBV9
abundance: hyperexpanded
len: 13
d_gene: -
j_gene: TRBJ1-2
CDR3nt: TGTGCCAGCAGCGTCGGTCATGACTATGGCTACACCTTC
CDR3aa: CASSVGHDYGYTF

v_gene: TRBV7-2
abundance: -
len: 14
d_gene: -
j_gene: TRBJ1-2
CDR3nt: TGTGCCAGCAGCACCCACGCGGCCCCCTATGGCTACACCTTC
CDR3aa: CASSTHAAPYGYTF

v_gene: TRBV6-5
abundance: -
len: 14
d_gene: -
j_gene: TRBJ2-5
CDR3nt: TGTGCCAGCAGTTACTTCGACAGCCAAGAGACCCAGTACTTC
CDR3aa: CASSYFDSQETQYF

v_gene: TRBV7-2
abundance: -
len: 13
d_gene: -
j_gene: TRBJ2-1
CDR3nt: TGTGCCAGCAGCTTACCACACTACAATGAGCAGTTCTTC
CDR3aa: CASSLPHYNEQFF

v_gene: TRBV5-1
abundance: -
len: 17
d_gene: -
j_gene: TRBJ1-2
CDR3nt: TGCGCCAGCAGCCCGCTCCCGGGTCTCTTGACGGACTATGGCTACACCTTC
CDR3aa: CASSPLPGLLTDYGYTF

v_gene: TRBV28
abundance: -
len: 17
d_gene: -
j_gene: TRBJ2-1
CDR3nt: TGTGCCAGCAGTCCAAAAACGGGACGTCCTTCCTACAATGAGCAGTTCTTC
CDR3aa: CASSPKTGRPSYNEQFF

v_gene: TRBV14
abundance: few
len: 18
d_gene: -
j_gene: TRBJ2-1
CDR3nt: TGTGCCAGCAGCCAAGGGCAGGGTAATGGCCCATCCTACAATGAGCAGTTCTTC
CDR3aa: CASSQGQGNGPSYNEQFF

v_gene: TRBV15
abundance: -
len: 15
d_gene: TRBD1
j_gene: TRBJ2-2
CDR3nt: TGTGCCACCAGCAGTGGGGACAGACGCACCGGGGAGCTGTTTTTT
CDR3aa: CATSSGDRRTGELFF

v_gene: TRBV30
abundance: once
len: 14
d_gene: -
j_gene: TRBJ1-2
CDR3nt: TGTGCCTGGAGTGTAAGACCCGGCGGGGTCAGCTACACCTTC
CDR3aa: CAWSVRPGGVSYTF

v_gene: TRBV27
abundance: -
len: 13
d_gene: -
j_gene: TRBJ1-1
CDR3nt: TGTGCCACCAAGGGGCAGGGCTACGCTGAAGCTTTCTTT
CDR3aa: CATKGQGYAEAFF

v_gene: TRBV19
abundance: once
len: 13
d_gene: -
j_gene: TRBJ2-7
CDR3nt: TGTGCCAGTAGTTTCCTCGGGACAAGGGAGCAGTACTTC
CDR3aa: CASSFLGTREQYF

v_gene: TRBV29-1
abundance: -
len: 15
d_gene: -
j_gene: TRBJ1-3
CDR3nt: TGCAGCGCCCGAACAGGTATAGACTCTGGAAACACCATATATTTT
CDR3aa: CSARTGIDSGNTIYF

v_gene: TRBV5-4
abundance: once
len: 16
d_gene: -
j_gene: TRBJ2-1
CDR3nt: TGTGCCAGCAGCTCCACCTCGGGACCGCTGAGCGATGAGCAGTTCTTC
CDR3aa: CASSSTSGPLSDEQFF